These 26 T cell receptor beta chains originate from one sample sequenced in a study of T cell responses to AZD1222 COVID-19 vaccine. Produced via immunoSEQ multiplex PCR; TCRdb's table is partial and in-frame only. The sample includes 15,000 to 20,000 clones, 81% of them seen just once. This specimen was peripheral blood, taken 28 days after the second AZD1222 dose. All receptors derive from an adult who received the AZD1222 COVID-19 vaccine.

The V call is TRBV5-1, the J call TRBJ1-2; 8 bases align to TRBD1. Germline loops: CDR1 SGHRS, CDR2 YFSETQ. J was trimmed by 6 bases and V by 0 bases; bases with no gene match: 4. CDR3 length equals 14 residues. The CDR3 coding sequence is TGCGCCAGCAGCTTGGGACAGGGGTCCGATGGCTACACCTTC. Encoded protein: CASSLGQGSDGYTF.

The chain combines TRBV4-3 with TRBJ1-2; 7 nucleotides align to TRBD1. V was pared by 1 base and J by 8 bases, with 10 bases of the junction left unmatched. CDR3 length equals 15 residues. CDR1 and CDR2 (germline): LGHNA, YSLEER. CDR3 sequence: CASSQGQGASKGYTF. CDR3 DNA sequence: TGCGCCAGCAGCCAAGGACAGGGAGCCTCTAAGGGCTACACCTTC.

This sequence joins TRBV5-1 and TRBJ1-4; 10 bases agree with TRBD1. There are 17 residues in the CDR3. The V gene end was trimmed by 6 bases and the J gene end by 4 bases; junction bases not matched to a gene: 12. Germline assignment: CDR1 SGHRS and CDR2 YFSETQ. The CDR3 region has the DNA TGCGCCAGCAAGGTGGGATGGAGGACAGGGGGTAATGAAAAACTGTTTTTT. Residues: CASKVGWRTGGNEKLFF.

The rearrangement links TRBV7-9 to TRBJ1-2, with 8 positions matching TRBD1. The V gene's germline CDR1 is SEHNR and CDR2 FQNEAQ (reference sequence). The CDR3 runs 15 residues. The V segment lost 5 bases and the J segment 8 bases; nucleotides outside the gene matches: 13. The CDR3 coding sequence is TGTGCCAGCAGCCCGCCCCCGGACAGGGTAGAGGGCTACACCTTC. Its translation: CASSPPPDRVEGYTF.

The genes are TRBV2 and TRBJ1-1; no clear D. From germline, CDR1 is SNHLY and CDR2 FYNNEI. The CDR3 extends over 13 amino acids. Trimming took off 5 bases at V and 0 bases at J, with 7 bases between the two ends. Written as DNA, the CDR3 is TGTGCCAGCAGTATAGACATGAACACTGAAGCTTTCTTT. It translates to CASSIDMNTEAFF.

CDR3 coding DNA: TGTGCCAGCAGCCAAGACGGCGAGGCAGGAGGTTGGGGCTACACCTTC. This sequence encodes CASSQDGEAGGWGYTF. The rearrangement joins TRBV4-2 to TRBJ1-2; D uncertain. The CDR3 runs to 16 residues. V lost 0 bases and J lost 8, with 19 bases in between. Germline loops: CDR1 LGHNA, CDR2 YNFKEQ.

This clone was picked up one time. This probably arose from a read error, given a far larger clone one base away. The rearrangement links TRBV4-3 to TRBJ2-2; D call uncertain. The CDR3 totals 12 residues. From germline, CDR1 is LGHNA and CDR2 YSLEER. The CDR3: CACSPTWGELFF. CDR3 nucleotide sequence: TGCGCCTGCAGCCCGACCTGGGGGGAGCTGTTTTTT.

The chain uses TRBV4-1 and TRBJ2-3; possible D gene TRBD2, 6 bases. Trimming cost V 3 bases and J 6 bases, with 22 bases left between them. Germline V lookup: CDR1 MGHRA, CDR2 YSYEKL. The CDR3 is 17 residues long. The DNA for the CDR3 is TGCGCCAGCAGCCAGGAAAGAGCGGGTCTCATAGGGGATACGCAGTATTTT. This codes for CASSQERAGLIGDTQYF.

V is TRBV27 and J is TRBJ1-1, with 7 bases fitting TRBD1. The CDR3 contains 14 residues. Per germline, CDR1 MNHEY and CDR2 SMNVEV (reference sequence). V gave up 3 bases and J gave up 1 base; unmatched junction bases: 2. CDR3 nucleotide sequence: TGTGCCAGCAGTTTCGCAGGGGGGAACACTGAAGCTTTCTTT. It encodes CASSFAGGNTEAFF.

The V gene is TRBV7-9, the J gene TRBJ1-5; D is ambiguous. Germline CDR1 reads SEHNR; CDR2 reads FQNEAQ (reference sequence). The CDR3 is 13 residues long. Trimming stripped 1 base from V and 7 bases from J, with 8 bases between. The CDR3, as DNA: TGTGCCAGCAGCTTAGGGGCAGACCAGCCCCAGCATTTT. Translating it yields CASSLGADQPQHF.

This clone was seen a single time. This chain connects TRBV27 to TRBJ2-7; 10 bases match TRBD1. The CDR3 sequence is 15 residues long. The V gene end was trimmed by 4 bases and the J gene end by 3 bases; junction bases not matched to a gene: 6. In germline, CDR1 is MNHEY, CDR2 SMNVEV (reference sequence). DNA of the CDR3: TGTGCCAGCAGTTCTACCGGGACAGGGGTCTACGAGCAGTACTTC. This encodes CASSSTGTGVYEQYF.

Turning to this clone: Other DNA sequences of this sample code for an identical CDR3. The chain employs TRBV6-5 and TRBJ1-2; the D gene is possibly TRBD1 (5 bases). V gave up 0 bases and J gave up 0 bases, with 8 bases separating them. In germline, CDR1 is MNHEY, CDR2 SVGAGI. The CDR3 is 15 residues long. CDR3 loop: CASSYSGGANYGYTF. The CDR3, as DNA: TGTGCCAGCAGTTACTCGGGGGGAGCTAACTATGGCTACACCTTC.

The rearrangement links TRBV7-2 to TRBJ1-2, with D perhaps TRBD1 (5 bases). The CDR3 totals 16 residues. V was pared by 0 bases and J by 4 bases, with 15 bases between. Per the germline V gene, CDR1 is SGHTA and CDR2 is FQGNSA. The CDR3 reads CASSLAVGAGSYGYTF. The CDR3 DNA sequence: TGTGCCAGCAGCTTAGCGGTAGGGGCGGGTAGCTATGGCTACACCTTC. The entire variable domain, with the rest obtained from reference TRBV7-2 and TRBJ1-2, is as follows: GAGVSQSPSNKVTEKGKDVELRCDPISGHTALYWYRQSLGQGLEFLIYFQGNSAPDKSGLPSDRFSAERTGGSVSTLTIQRTQQEDSAVYLCASSLAVGAGSYGYTFGSGTRLTVV.

This chain links TRBV27 with TRBJ1-1; TRBD1 might be the D (5 bases). Germline CDR1 is MNHEY and CDR2 is SMNVEV (reference sequence). This CDR3 is built from 13 residues. V was cut by 6 bases and J by 6 bases, with 14 bases left in between. CDR3 in DNA: TGTGCCAGCAGATTAGGGGTTTGGGCTGAAGCTTTCTTT. This encodes CASRLGVWAEAFF.

The V and J genes are TRBV15 and TRBJ1-5; TRBD1 agrees at 7 bases. CDR3 size: 15 residues. Unmatched junction bases numbered 11, after V lost 5 bases and J lost 7 bases. Germline loops: CDR1 LNHNV, CDR2 YYDKDF (reference sequence). The CDR3 sequence: CATSPSRGIPQPQHF. In DNA, the CDR3 is TGTGCCACCAGCCCAAGCAGGGGGATCCCCCAGCCCCAGCATTTT.

The chain recombines TRBV6-6 with TRBJ1-6; D gene unclear. V lost 5 bases and J lost 7, with 15 bases in between. This CDR3 contains 15 residues. Per germline, CDR1 MNHNY and CDR2 SVGAGI (reference sequence). The CDR3 DNA sequence: TGTGCCAGCAGTACCTCGGGAACAGCAAATTCACCCCTCCACTTT. Protein product: CASSTSGTANSPLHF.

The CDR3 DNA reads as TGCGCCAGCAGCCTGAATGGCGACAACTACGAGCAGTACTTC. Protein sequence: CASSLNGDNYEQYF. V usage is TRBV4-1 and J usage is TRBJ2-7; D gene uncertain. This CDR3 spans 14 amino acids. Trimming pared 4 bases from V and 3 bases from J, leaving 13 bases between. Germline values: CDR1 MGHRA, CDR2 YSYEKL.

The genes are TRBV2 and TRBJ1-5, with D possibly being TRBD1 (6 bases). Between the trimmed V and J ends, which lost 2 bases and 5 bases, there was a span of 16 bases. Germline values: CDR1 SNHLY, CDR2 FYNNEI. The CDR3 sequence is 16 residues long. The CDR3 nucleotides are TGTGCCAGCAGTGAAATGGGGGGGGCAGGGGATCAGCCCCAGCATTTT. It specifies CASSEMGGAGDQPQHF.

V and J are TRBV5-6 and TRBJ2-7; D is uncertain. The CDR3 has 15 residues. The V and J ends lost 0 bases and 3 bases respectively, with 13 bases between them. Per the germline V gene, CDR1 is SGHDT and CDR2 is YYEEEE. DNA of the CDR3: TGTGCCAGCAGCTTGGGGCTCCAAACTTACTACGAGCAGTACTTC. This gives the protein CASSLGLQTYYEQYF.

The chain employs TRBV4-3 and TRBJ2-7, with 7 bases lining up with TRBD1. CDR3 length: 15 residues. CDR1 is LGHNA and CDR2 is YSLEER in the germline V gene. J lost 2 bases, V lost 2 bases, and 6 bases had no gene match. CDR3 sequence reads: CASSQHEGAAYEQYF. CDR3 sequence (DNA): TGCGCCAGCAGCCAACATGAGGGGGCTGCCTACGAGCAGTACTTC.

This clone came up a few times. V usage is TRBV2 and J usage is TRBJ2-5, with D possibly being TRBD2 (6 bases). The V end lost 11 bases, the J end lost 1 base, and 14 bases lay between the germline ends. This CDR3 contains 13 residues. The germline V gene has CDR1 SNHLY and CDR2 FYNNEI. CDR3 DNA: TGTGCCTGCACTCGGGAGCTCCAAGAGACCCAGTACTTC. Protein product: CACTRELQETQYF.

CDR3 region: CAWSIGQNYGYTF. The CDR3 region has the DNA TGTGCCTGGAGTATAGGACAGAACTATGGCTACACCTTC. V and J are TRBV30 and TRBJ1-2; maybe TRBD1 (6 bases). The germline CDR1 and CDR2 sequences are GTSNPN and SVGIG (reference sequence). The CDR3 loop spans 13 amino acids. V gave up 2 bases and J gave up 2 bases, with 9 bases separating them.

The genes are TRBV10-3 and TRBJ2-7, with D possibly called TRBD1 or TRBD2 (5 bases each). This CDR3 comprises 14 residues. CDR1 and CDR2 (germline): ENHRY, SYGVKD. Trimming removed 3 bases at V and 3 bases at J, with 12 bases between. The CDR3: CAISDEGRHYEQYF. Here the CDR3 DNA reads TGTGCCATCAGTGACGAGGGACGTCACTACGAGCAGTACTTC.

The J gene is TRBJ1-2, the V gene TRBV7-8; perhaps TRBD1 as D (5 bases). There are 13 residues in the CDR3. Germline V CDR1 and CDR2: SGHVS, FQNEAQ. V lost 2 bases and J lost 7, with 11 bases in between. The CDR3 DNA sequence: TGTGCCAGCAGCTTACTGGGGGAGAGTGGCTACACCTTC. Translating it yields CASSLLGESGYTF.

V is TRBV4-3 and J is TRBJ1-2; the D is unclear. CDR3 length equals 13 residues. Trimming left V 1 base short and J 8 bases short, with 11 bases between. Germline values: CDR1 LGHNA, CDR2 YSLEER. The CDR3 here is CASSQGEGWGYTF. The CDR3 DNA follows: TGCGCCAGCAGCCAAGGGGAAGGTTGGGGCTACACCTTC.

The rearrangement links TRBV6-5 to TRBJ1-1, with 7 bases aligning to TRBD1. The junction had 2 bases not matched to a gene; V was cut back by 0 bases and J by 1 base. Germline V gene lookup returns CDR1 MNHEY and CDR2 SVGAGI. The CDR3 consists of 15 residues. The CDR3 DNA follows: TGTGCCAGCAGTTACTCCGACAGGGAGAACACTGAAGCTTTCTTT. As protein: CASSYSDRENTEAFF.